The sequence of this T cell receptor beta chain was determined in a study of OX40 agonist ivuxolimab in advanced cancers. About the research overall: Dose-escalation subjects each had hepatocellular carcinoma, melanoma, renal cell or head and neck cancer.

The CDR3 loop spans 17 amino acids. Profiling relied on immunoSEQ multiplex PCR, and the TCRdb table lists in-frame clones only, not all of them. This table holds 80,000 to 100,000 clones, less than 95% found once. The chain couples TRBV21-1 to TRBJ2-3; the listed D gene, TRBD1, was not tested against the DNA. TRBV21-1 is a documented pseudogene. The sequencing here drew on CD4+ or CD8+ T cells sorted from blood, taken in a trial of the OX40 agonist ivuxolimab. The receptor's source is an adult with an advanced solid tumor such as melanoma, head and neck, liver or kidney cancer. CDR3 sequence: CASSLRTDRARTDTQYF. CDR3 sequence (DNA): TGTGCCAGCAGCCTCCGGACAGACCGGGCCCGCACAGATACGCAGTATTTT.